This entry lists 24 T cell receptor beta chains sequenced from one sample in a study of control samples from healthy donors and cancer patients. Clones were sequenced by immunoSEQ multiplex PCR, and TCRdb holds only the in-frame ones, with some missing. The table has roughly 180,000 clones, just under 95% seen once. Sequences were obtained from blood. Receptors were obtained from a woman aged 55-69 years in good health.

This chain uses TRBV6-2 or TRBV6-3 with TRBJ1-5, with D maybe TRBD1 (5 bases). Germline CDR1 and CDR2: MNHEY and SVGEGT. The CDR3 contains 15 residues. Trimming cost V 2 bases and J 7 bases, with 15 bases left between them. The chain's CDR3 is CASSYGGASGQPQHF. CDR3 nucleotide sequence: TGTGCCAGCAGTTACGGCGGGGCATCCGGGCAGCCCCAGCATTTT.

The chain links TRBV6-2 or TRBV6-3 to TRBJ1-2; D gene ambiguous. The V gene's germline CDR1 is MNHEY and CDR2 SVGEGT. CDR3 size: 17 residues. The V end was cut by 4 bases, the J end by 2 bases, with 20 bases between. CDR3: CASSFSTSPGLNYGYTF. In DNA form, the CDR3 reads TGTGCCAGCAGTTTTTCAACTTCCCCCGGGTTGAACTATGGCTACACCTTC.

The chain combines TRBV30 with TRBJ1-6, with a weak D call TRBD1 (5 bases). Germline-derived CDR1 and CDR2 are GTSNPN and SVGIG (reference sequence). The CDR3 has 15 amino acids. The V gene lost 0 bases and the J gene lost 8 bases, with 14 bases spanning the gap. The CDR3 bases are TGTGCCTGGAGTGTTTTGGGACCTAGGGATTCACCCCTCCACTTT. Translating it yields CAWSVLGPRDSPLHF. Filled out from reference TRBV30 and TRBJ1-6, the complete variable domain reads SQTIHQWPATLVQPVGSPLSLECTVEGTSNPNLYWYRQAAGRGLQLLFYSVGIGQISSEVPQNLSASRPQDRQFILSSKKLLLSDSGFYLCAWSVLGPRDSPLHFGNGTRLTVT.

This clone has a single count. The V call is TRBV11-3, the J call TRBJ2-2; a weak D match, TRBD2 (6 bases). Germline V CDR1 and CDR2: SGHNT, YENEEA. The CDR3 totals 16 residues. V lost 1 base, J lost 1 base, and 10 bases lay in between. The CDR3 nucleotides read TGTGCCAGCAGCTTAGGGGGGGTACAGAACACCGGGGAGCTGTTTTTT. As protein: CASSLGGVQNTGELFF.

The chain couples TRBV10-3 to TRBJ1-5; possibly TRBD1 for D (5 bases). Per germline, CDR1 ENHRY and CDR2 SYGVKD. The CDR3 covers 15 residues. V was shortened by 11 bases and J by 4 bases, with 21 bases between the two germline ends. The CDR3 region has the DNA TGTGCCGTCGCATCAGACAGTCGGGGAAATCAGCCCCAGCATTTT. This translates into CAVASDSRGNQPQHF.

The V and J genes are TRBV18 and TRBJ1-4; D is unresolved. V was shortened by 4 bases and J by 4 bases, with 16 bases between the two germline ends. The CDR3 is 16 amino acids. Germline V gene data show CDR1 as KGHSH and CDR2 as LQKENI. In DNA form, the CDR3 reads TGTGCCAGCTCACTTTTGAGAAACACGTATAATGAAAAACTGTTTTTT. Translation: CASSLLRNTYNEKLFF.

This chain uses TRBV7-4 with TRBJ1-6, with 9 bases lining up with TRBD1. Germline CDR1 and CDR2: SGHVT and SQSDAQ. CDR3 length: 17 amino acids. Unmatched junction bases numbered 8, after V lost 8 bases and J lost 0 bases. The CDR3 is CASGDRVCSSYNSPLHF. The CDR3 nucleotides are TGTGCCAGCGGGGACAGGGTGTGTTCCTCCTATAATTCACCCCTCCACTTT.

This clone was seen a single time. CDR3: CASSRLGQVDEKLFF. As DNA, the CDR3 is TGTGCCAGCAGCAGACTGGGACAGGTAGATGAAAAACTGTTTTTT. This chain joins TRBV11-2 and TRBJ1-4; 8 nucleotides line up with TRBD1. Germline V gene lookup returns CDR1 SGHAT and CDR2 FQNNGV. After removal of 5 bases from V and 6 bases from J, the junction contained 8 bases not matched to a gene. The length of the CDR3 is 15 residues.

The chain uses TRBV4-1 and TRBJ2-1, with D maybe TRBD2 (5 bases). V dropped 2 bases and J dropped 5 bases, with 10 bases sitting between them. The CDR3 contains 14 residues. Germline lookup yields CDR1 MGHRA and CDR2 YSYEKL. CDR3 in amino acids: CASSQFGGNNEQFF. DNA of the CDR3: TGCGCCAGCAGCCAATTCGGAGGAAACAATGAGCAGTTCTTC.

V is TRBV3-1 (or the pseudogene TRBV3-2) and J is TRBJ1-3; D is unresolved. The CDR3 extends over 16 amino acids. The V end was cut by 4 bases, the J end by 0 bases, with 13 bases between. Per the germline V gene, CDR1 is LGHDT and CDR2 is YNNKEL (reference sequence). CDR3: CASSLLQGVSGNTIYF. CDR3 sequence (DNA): TGTGCCAGCAGCCTACTTCAAGGAGTCTCTGGAAACACCATATATTTT.

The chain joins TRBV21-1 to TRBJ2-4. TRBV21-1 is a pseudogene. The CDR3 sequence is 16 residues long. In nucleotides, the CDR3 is TGTGCCAGCACCCCCGAGCAGGGACGAGCCAAAAACATTCAGTACTTC. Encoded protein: CASTPEQGRAKNIQYF.

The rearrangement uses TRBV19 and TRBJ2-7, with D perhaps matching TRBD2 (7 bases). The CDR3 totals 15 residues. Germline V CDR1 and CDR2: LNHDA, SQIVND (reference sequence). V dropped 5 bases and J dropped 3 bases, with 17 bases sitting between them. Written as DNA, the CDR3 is TGTGCCAGTAGTCCCTGGGGGGGCAACCGCTACGAGCAGTACTTC. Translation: CASSPWGGNRYEQYF.

DNA for the CDR3: TGTGCCAGCAGCCCGGACAGGGCGGCATATCGCAATCAGCCCCAGCATTTT. Its translation: CASSPDRAAYRNQPQHF. V usage is TRBV7-2 and J usage is TRBJ1-5, with 8 bases lining up with TRBD1. The J segment lost 2 bases and the V segment lost 5 bases, leaving 11 bases of the junction unmatched. Germline V lookup: CDR1 SGHTA, CDR2 FQGNSA. The CDR3 runs 17 residues.

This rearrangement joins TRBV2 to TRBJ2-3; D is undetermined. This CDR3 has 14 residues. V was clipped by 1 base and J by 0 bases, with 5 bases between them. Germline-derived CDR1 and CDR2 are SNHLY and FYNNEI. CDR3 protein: CASSEVVSTDTQYF. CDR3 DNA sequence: TGTGCCAGCAGTGAAGTGGTCAGCACAGATACGCAGTATTTT. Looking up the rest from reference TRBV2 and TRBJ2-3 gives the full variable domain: EPEVTQTPSHQVTQMGQEVILRCVPISNHLYFYWYRQILGQKVEFLVSFYNNEISEKSEIFDDQFSVERPDGSNFTLKIRSTKLEDSAMYFCASSEVVSTDTQYFGPGTRLTVL.

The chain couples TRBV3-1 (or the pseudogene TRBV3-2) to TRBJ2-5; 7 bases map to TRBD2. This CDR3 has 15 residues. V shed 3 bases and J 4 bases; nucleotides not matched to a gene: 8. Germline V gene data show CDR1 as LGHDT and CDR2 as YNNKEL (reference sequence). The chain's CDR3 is CASSQWRAGRETQYF. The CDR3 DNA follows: TGTGCCAGCAGCCAGTGGAGAGCGGGGAGAGAGACCCAGTACTTC.

CDR3 sequence (DNA): TGTGCCAGCAGTGAAGGGACTTTGGGTGCCACAGATACGCAGTATTTT. Amino acids: CASSEGTLGATDTQYF. V is TRBV2 and J is TRBJ2-3, with a possible D match to TRBD2 (5 bases). V lost 1 base to trimming and J lost 2 bases, with 13 bases between them. Germline V gives CDR1 SNHLY, CDR2 FYNNEI. This CDR3 has 16 amino acids.

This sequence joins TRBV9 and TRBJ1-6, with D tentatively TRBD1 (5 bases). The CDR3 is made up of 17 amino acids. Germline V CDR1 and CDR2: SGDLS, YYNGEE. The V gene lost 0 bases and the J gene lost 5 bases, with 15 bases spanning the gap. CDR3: CASSVGSPGRDNSPLHF. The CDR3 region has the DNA TGTGCCAGCAGCGTAGGTTCCCCGGGACGGGATAATTCACCCCTCCACTTT.

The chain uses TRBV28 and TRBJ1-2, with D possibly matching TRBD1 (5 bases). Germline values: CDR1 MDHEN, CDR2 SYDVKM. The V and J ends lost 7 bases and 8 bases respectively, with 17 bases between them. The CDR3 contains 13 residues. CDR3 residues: CASTRRDSGGYTF. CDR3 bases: TGTGCCAGCACCCGCCGGGACTCGGGGGGCTACACCTTC.

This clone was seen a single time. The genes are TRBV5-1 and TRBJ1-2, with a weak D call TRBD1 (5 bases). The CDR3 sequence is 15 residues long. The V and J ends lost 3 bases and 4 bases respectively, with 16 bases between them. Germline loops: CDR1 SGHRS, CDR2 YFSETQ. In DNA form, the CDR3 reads TGCGCCAGCAGCTGGGCCGGGACGGCTCCCTATGGCTACACCTTC. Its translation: CASSWAGTAPYGYTF.

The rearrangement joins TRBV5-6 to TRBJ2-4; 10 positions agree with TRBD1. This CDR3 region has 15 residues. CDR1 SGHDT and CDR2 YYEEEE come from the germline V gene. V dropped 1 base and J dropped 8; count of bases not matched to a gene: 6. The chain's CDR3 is CASSLLDRGPDIQYF. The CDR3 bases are TGTGCCAGCAGCTTGTTAGACAGGGGGCCGGACATTCAGTACTTC.

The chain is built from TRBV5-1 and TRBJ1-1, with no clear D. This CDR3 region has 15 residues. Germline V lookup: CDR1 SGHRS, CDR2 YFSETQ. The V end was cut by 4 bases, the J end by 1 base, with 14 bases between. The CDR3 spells CASSGPQVPNTEAFF. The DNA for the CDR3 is TGCGCCAGCAGCGGACCTCAGGTGCCGAACACTGAAGCTTTCTTT.

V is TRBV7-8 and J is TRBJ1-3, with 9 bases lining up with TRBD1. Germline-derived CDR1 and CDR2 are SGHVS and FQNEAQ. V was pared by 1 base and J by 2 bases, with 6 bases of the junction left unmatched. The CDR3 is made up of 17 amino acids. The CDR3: CASSLGGTGLAGNTIYF. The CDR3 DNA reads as TGTGCCAGCAGCTTAGGTGGGACAGGGCTGGCTGGAAACACCATATATTTT.

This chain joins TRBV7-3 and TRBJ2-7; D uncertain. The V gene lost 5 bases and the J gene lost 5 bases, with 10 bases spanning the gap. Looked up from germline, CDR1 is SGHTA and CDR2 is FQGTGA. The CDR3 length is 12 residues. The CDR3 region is CASSIGRNEQYF. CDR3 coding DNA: TGTGCCAGCAGCATCGGACGCAACGAGCAGTACTTC.

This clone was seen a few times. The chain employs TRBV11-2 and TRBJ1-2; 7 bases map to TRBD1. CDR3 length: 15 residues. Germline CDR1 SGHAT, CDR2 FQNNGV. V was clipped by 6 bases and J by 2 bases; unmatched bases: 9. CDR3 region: CASRKAGGQNYGYTF. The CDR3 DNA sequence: TGTGCCAGCAGGAAAGCGGGGGGACAGAACTATGGCTACACCTTC.